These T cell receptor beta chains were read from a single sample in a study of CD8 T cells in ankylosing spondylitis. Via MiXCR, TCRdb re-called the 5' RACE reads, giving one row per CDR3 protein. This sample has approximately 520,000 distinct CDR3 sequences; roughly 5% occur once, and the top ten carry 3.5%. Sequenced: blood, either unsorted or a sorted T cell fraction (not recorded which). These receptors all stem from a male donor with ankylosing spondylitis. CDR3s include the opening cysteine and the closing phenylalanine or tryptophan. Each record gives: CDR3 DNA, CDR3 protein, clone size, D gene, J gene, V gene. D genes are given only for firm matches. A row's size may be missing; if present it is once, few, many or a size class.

CDR3 DNA: TGCGCCAGCAGCTGGGACATTCGGACCTACAATGAGCAGTTCTTC
CDR3 protein: CASSWDIRTYNEQFF
clone size: -
D gene: -
J gene: TRBJ2-1
V gene: TRBV5-1

CDR3 DNA: TGCAGCGTTCGCCAGGGTGGCAATCAGCCCCAGCATTTT
CDR3 protein: CSVRQGGNQPQHF
clone size: many
D gene: -
J gene: TRBJ1-5
V gene: TRBV29-1

CDR3 DNA: TGTGCCAGCAGTTTAAGGACCGTTGTCATGAACACTGAAGCTTTCTTT
CDR3 protein: CASSLRTVVMNTEAFF
clone size: many
D gene: -
J gene: TRBJ1-1
V gene: TRBV28

CDR3 DNA: TGTGCCAGCCAAAAGGACAATGAGCAGTTCTTC
CDR3 protein: CASQKDNEQFF
clone size: few
D gene: -
J gene: TRBJ2-1
V gene: TRBV7-9

CDR3 DNA: TGTGCCAGCAGGAGGCCCCTGGGTGGCTACACCTTC
CDR3 protein: CASRRPLGGYTF
clone size: many
D gene: -
J gene: TRBJ1-2
V gene: TRBV28

CDR3 DNA: TGCAGCGTTTTGACTCCGGTAAACATTCAGTACTTC
CDR3 protein: CSVLTPVNIQYF
clone size: many
D gene: -
J gene: TRBJ2-4
V gene: TRBV29-1

CDR3 DNA: TGTGCCAGCAGCTTAGCAGTGACGGTGACCTACGAGCAGTACTTC
CDR3 protein: CASSLAVTVTYEQYF
clone size: many
D gene: -
J gene: TRBJ2-7
V gene: TRBV11-1

CDR3 DNA: TGCAGTGCTACCCCTGGGGGGGACCTCCAAGAGACCCAGTACTTC
CDR3 protein: CSATPGGDLQETQYF
clone size: many
D gene: TRBD2
J gene: TRBJ2-5
V gene: TRBV20-1

CDR3 DNA: TGTGCCAGCAGCCCACAGGGGGCAGGAGGCTATGGCTACACCTTC
CDR3 protein: CASSPQGAGGYGYTF
clone size: many
D gene: TRBD1
J gene: TRBJ1-2
V gene: TRBV7-2

CDR3 DNA: TGTGCCAGCAGCCTCTCTAGCGGGAGTGGGACCCAGTACTTC
CDR3 protein: CASSLSSGSGTQYF
clone size: -
D gene: TRBD2
J gene: TRBJ2-5
V gene: TRBV4-2

CDR3 DNA: TGCGCCAGCAGCCAAGATCTGCGGGAGGGGACAGATACGCAGTATTTT
CDR3 protein: CASSQDLREGTDTQYF
clone size: many
D gene: TRBD2
J gene: TRBJ2-3
V gene: TRBV4-3

CDR3 DNA: TGTGCCAGCACCGGACGAGCACTAGCGGGAGTGTTAGACTATGAGCAGTTCTTC
CDR3 protein: CASTGRALAGVLDYEQFF
clone size: many
D gene: -
J gene: TRBJ2-1
V gene: TRBV21-1

CDR3 DNA: TGTGCCAGCTCACGAGACATCTACGAGCAGTACTTC
CDR3 protein: CASSRDIYEQYF
clone size: many
D gene: -
J gene: TRBJ2-7
V gene: TRBV18

CDR3 DNA: TGTGCCAGCAGTTACTGGGGATCGGGACAAATTCATTACGAGCAGTACTTC
CDR3 protein: CASSYWGSGQIHYEQYF
clone size: few
D gene: -
J gene: TRBJ2-7
V gene: TRBV6-5

CDR3 DNA: TGTGCCACCAGCGCACGGACCACAACCCTAGAAAAACTGTTTTTT
CDR3 protein: CATSARTTTLEKLFF
clone size: many
D gene: -
J gene: TRBJ1-4
V gene: TRBV15

CDR3 DNA: TGCAGCGTGGTCACCCCATCCGGGGAGCTGTTTTTT
CDR3 protein: CSVVTPSGELFF
clone size: many
D gene: -
J gene: TRBJ2-2
V gene: TRBV29-1

CDR3 DNA: TGCAGCGCGATCGACGATTATAATTCACCCCTCCACTTT
CDR3 protein: CSAIDDYNSPLHF
clone size: many
D gene: -
J gene: TRBJ1-6
V gene: TRBV29-1

CDR3 DNA: TGTGCCATCAGTGATTATTTTCCGGGGAGCTCCTACAATGAGCAGTTCTTC
CDR3 protein: CAISDYFPGSSYNEQFF
clone size: many
D gene: -
J gene: TRBJ2-1
V gene: TRBV10-3

CDR3 DNA: TGTGCCAGCACCCCTGTGGAAGGCAGTGAGCAGTTCTTC
CDR3 protein: CASTPVEGSEQFF
clone size: many
D gene: -
J gene: TRBJ2-1
V gene: TRBV6-6

CDR3 DNA: TGCAGTGCTAGCAGGCGCTCTGGGGCCAACGTCCTGACTTTC
CDR3 protein: CSASRRSGANVLTF
clone size: few
D gene: -
J gene: TRBJ2-6
V gene: TRBV20-1

CDR3 DNA: TGTGCCACCAGCAGAGATGGGCGGGGGGCGGAGACCCAGTACTTC
CDR3 protein: CATSRDGRGAETQYF
clone size: few
D gene: TRBD2
J gene: TRBJ2-5
V gene: TRBV15

CDR3 DNA: TGCGCCAGCAGCTTGCTGTCTCCCGATACGCAGTATTTT
CDR3 protein: CASSLLSPDTQYF
clone size: many
D gene: -
J gene: TRBJ2-3
V gene: TRBV5-1

CDR3 DNA: TGCGCCAGCAGCCAACTAGCGTGGGCGTCCGGGGAGCTGTTTTTT
CDR3 protein: CASSQLAWASGELFF
clone size: many
D gene: -
J gene: TRBJ2-2
V gene: TRBV4-3

CDR3 DNA: TGCGCCAGCAGCCCCGGACGAGGAACCTACGAGCAGTACTTC
CDR3 protein: CASSPGRGTYEQYF
clone size: -
D gene: -
J gene: TRBJ2-7
V gene: TRBV4-3

CDR3 DNA: TGTGCCAGCAGTTTAGGGGCTATAGATACGCAGTATTTT
CDR3 protein: CASSLGAIDTQYF
clone size: few
D gene: -
J gene: TRBJ2-3
V gene: TRBV12-3/TRBV12-4

CDR3 DNA: TGTGCCAGCAGCTTGGAGCGATTCTATGGCTACACCTTC
CDR3 protein: CASSLERFYGYTF
clone size: many
D gene: -
J gene: TRBJ1-2
V gene: TRBV5-5

CDR3 DNA: TGTGCCAGCACCTCCCTATCAGTTAACACCGGGGAGCTGTTTTTT
CDR3 protein: CASTSLSVNTGELFF
clone size: medium-sized
D gene: -
J gene: TRBJ2-2
V gene: TRBV6-1

CDR3 DNA: TGCAGTGCAAACAAAGGGGATTGGGCCACAGATACGCAGTATTTT
CDR3 protein: CSANKGDWATDTQYF
clone size: many
D gene: -
J gene: TRBJ2-3
V gene: TRBV20-1

CDR3 DNA: TGCAGCGTCCGAAGAGGGTGGGCGCAAGGAAGCGGGGAGCTGTTTTTT
CDR3 protein: CSVRRGWAQGSGELFF
clone size: many
D gene: -
J gene: TRBJ2-2
V gene: TRBV29-1

CDR3 DNA: TGTGCCGCGGGATCAACTAATGAAAAACTGTTTTTT
CDR3 protein: CAAGSTNEKLFF
clone size: many
D gene: -
J gene: TRBJ1-4
V gene: TRBV5-4

CDR3 DNA: TGTGCCAGCAGTCCCGGGGCAGGGGGGCACAATGAGCAGTTCTTC
CDR3 protein: CASSPGAGGHNEQFF
clone size: many
D gene: -
J gene: TRBJ2-1
V gene: TRBV12-3/TRBV12-4

CDR3 DNA: TGTGCCAGCAGTTACTCGATACGGGGGGCGACGCGGGAGCAGTACTTC
CDR3 protein: CASSYSIRGATREQYF
clone size: many
D gene: -
J gene: TRBJ2-7
V gene: TRBV6-2/TRBV6-3

CDR3 DNA: TGCGCCAGCAGCCAACTCCTACTAGCGGGGACCTACGAGCAGTACTTC
CDR3 protein: CASSQLLLAGTYEQYF
clone size: many
D gene: TRBD2
J gene: TRBJ2-7
V gene: TRBV4-3

CDR3 DNA: TGTGCCAGCAGTCCGGGACTAGGAAACAATGAGCAGTTCTTC
CDR3 protein: CASSPGLGNNEQFF
clone size: many
D gene: TRBD2
J gene: TRBJ2-1
V gene: TRBV7-9